What follows describes a single T cell receptor (beta chain). No antigen is known for it. The sample is drawn from a study of siplizumab effects on memory and regulatory T cells. Study-wide findings and caveats: Siplizumab, the agent tested, significantly reduced alloreactive sequences traceable to unstimulated CD4+ memory cells. It seemed that naive T cells were more diverse than memory cells and were major contributors to the alloresponse.

In germline, CDR1 is MNHEY, CDR2 SMNVEV (reference sequence). This CDR3 spans 17 amino acids. V trimming: 4 bases; J trimming: 6 bases; junction bases outside the gene matches: 10. Per sample, approximately 10^5 TCR templates underwent assay. Profiled with immunoSEQ multiplex PCR; TCRdb holds only in-frame clones, not every one. The sample gives around 100,000 clones, about 90% of which show up once; roughly 0.16% is in the top ten. The sequenced sample was CD4+ T cells sorted from blood. This sequence joins TRBV27 and TRBJ2-1; TRBD2 aligns across 12 bases. The sequence was obtained from a human donor in good health. The CDR3: CASSSLLAGGRLNEQFF. The CDR3 coding sequence is TGTGCCAGCAGTTCCCTTCTAGCGGGGGGGCGACTCAATGAGCAGTTCTTC.